Shown below are 24 T cell receptor beta chains from a single sample sequenced in a study of Ad26.COV2.S vaccination and SARS-CoV-2 variants. Specified treatment: roughly 19 received Ad26.COV2.S at low or high dose, single or two shots; roughly 5 received placebo; per-sample allocation not given. Sampling took place 63 days after the first vaccine or placebo injection. TCRdb's copy holds only in-frame clones and misses some; the assay was immunoSEQ multiplex PCR. The profile shows 430,000 or so clones, 75% to 95% of them singletons. This material consisted of peripheral blood, taken in a trial of Ad26.COV2.S vaccine versus placebo. The receptor source for this set is a person aged 18 to 65 who received the Ad26.COV2.S COVID-19 vaccine or a placebo.

V is TRBV5-5 and J is TRBJ1-2; the D gene is possibly TRBD1 (5 bases). The CDR3 spans 13 residues. V lost 4 bases, J lost 7 bases, and 14 bases lay in between. Germline lookup yields CDR1 SGHKS and CDR2 YYEKEE (reference sequence). CDR3 sequence: CASSQTDPAGYTF. The CDR3 DNA is TGTGCCAGCAGCCAGACAGACCCCGCTGGCTACACCTTC.

The V and J genes are TRBV12-5 and TRBJ2-5, with unresolved D. From germline, CDR1 is LGHNT and CDR2 FRNRAP. There are 15 residues in the CDR3. Trimming pared 5 bases from V and 1 base from J, leaving 14 bases between. The CDR3 nucleotides read TGTGCTAGTGGTGAAGGGCTGGGATCCCAAGAGACCCAGTACTTC. Translated, it gives CASGEGLGSQETQYF.

The genes are TRBV3-1 (or the pseudogene TRBV3-2) and TRBJ1-6, with no clear D. Germline CDR1 reads LGHDT; CDR2 reads YNNKEL (reference sequence). The length of the CDR3 is 13 residues. V lost 0 bases and J lost 11, with 8 bases in between. The CDR3 region has the DNA TGTGCCAGCAGCCAAGAAAGATTAACACCCCTCCACTTT. Translation gives CASSQERLTPLHF.

This rearrangement joins TRBV19 to TRBJ2-6; 8 bases align to TRBD1. After removal of 7 bases from V and 0 bases from J, the junction contained 11 bases not matched to a gene. Germline CDR1 LNHDA, CDR2 SQIVND (reference sequence). CDR3 length: 18 amino acids. The CDR3 loop is CASISKQGVTSGANVLTF. The CDR3 coding sequence is TGTGCCAGTATCTCAAAACAGGGGGTAACCTCTGGGGCCAACGTCCTGACTTTC.

The chain combines TRBV29-1 with TRBJ2-7; 10 bases align to TRBD1. The CDR3 consists of 12 residues. The V gene's germline CDR1 is SQVTM and CDR2 ANQGSEA. Trimming cost V 4 bases and J 5 bases; bases outside gene matches: 2. CDR3 nucleotide sequence: TGCAGCGTTGGACAGGGGGCGCACGAGCAGTACTTC. This codes for CSVGQGAHEQYF.

J is TRBJ2-7 and V is TRBV6-6, with 7 bases aligning to TRBD1. Trimming removed 6 bases from V and 1 base from J; junction bases left unmatched: 6. Germline V lookup: CDR1 MNHNY, CDR2 SVGAGI (reference sequence). This CDR3 has 14 residues. In DNA form, the CDR3 reads TGTGCCAGCAGAAAAGGGACAGAATCCTACGAGCAGTACTTC. It yields the protein CASRKGTESYEQYF.

The chain links TRBV3-1 (or the pseudogene TRBV3-2) to TRBJ1-3, with D maybe TRBD1 (5 bases). Germline CDR1 LGHDT, CDR2 YNNKEL (reference sequence). CDR3 size: 19 residues. The V end lost 2 bases, the J end lost 0 bases, and 20 bases lay between the germline ends. The CDR3 nucleotides are TGTGCCAGCAGCCAAAAATGTCTTACAGGCGAGAACTCTGGAAACACCATATATTTT. It yields the protein CASSQKCLTGENSGNTIYF.

This clone was picked up many times. The chain carries TRBV6-2 or TRBV6-3 and TRBJ1-1; D is undetermined. Looked up from germline, CDR1 is MNHEY and CDR2 is SVGEGT. V lost 2 bases to trimming and J lost 4 bases, with 14 bases between them. The CDR3 runs 15 residues. CDR3 in amino acids: CASSYAGRRVTEAFF. CDR3 DNA: TGTGCCAGCAGTTACGCCGGCAGGAGAGTCACTGAAGCTTTCTTT.

The chain employs TRBV7-2 and TRBJ2-7; D gene ambiguous. Germline V gene lookup returns CDR1 SGHTA and CDR2 FQGNSA. The CDR3 contains 14 residues. Trimming removed 2 bases at V and 4 bases at J, with 12 bases between. As DNA, the CDR3 is TGTGCCAGCAGCTTATATGGTTCCGGATACGAGCAGTACTTC. Protein: CASSLYGSGYEQYF. The entire variable domain, with the rest obtained from reference TRBV7-2 and TRBJ2-7, is as follows: GAGVSQSPSNKVTEKGKDVELRCDPISGHTALYWYRQSLGQGLEFLIYFQGNSAPDKSGLPSDRFSAERTGGSVSTLTIQRTQQEDSAVYLCASSLYGSGYEQYFGPGTRLTVT.

V and J are TRBV11-2 and TRBJ2-7; weak D call: TRBD1 (5 bases). The V and J ends lost 5 bases and 1 base respectively, with 15 bases between them. The CDR3 covers 15 residues. CDR1 SGHAT and CDR2 FQNNGV come from the germline V gene. DNA of the CDR3: TGTGCCAGCAGCCCGCAGGCAGGGTCTTCCTACGAGCAGTACTTC. Translating gives CASSPQAGSSYEQYF.

This clone was counted once. The same CDR3 is also encoded by other DNA sequences in this sample. The chain has TRBV10-3 and TRBJ1-1; a possible D gene is TRBD1 (6 bases). V lost 10 bases and J lost 1, with 10 bases in between. CDR3 size: 12 residues. Germline V gene lookup returns CDR1 ENHRY and CDR2 SYGVKD. Here the CDR3 DNA reads TGTGCCACCAGGGGAACGAACACTGAAGCTTTCTTT. Translation gives CATRGTNTEAFF.

This rearrangement joins TRBV7-9 to TRBJ2-3; D is unclear. Germline V gene data show CDR1 as SEHNR and CDR2 as FQNEAQ (reference sequence). Trimming pared 5 bases from V and 6 bases from J, leaving 15 bases between. CDR3 size: 14 residues. CDR3 bases: TGTGCCAGCAGCCGGTCGACGGCCTCCGATACGCAGTATTTT. Translating gives CASSRSTASDTQYF.

CDR3 loop: CASSTLSGNQPQHF. The DNA for the CDR3 is TGTGCCAGCAGTACGCTATCAGGCAATCAGCCCCAGCATTTT. The V gene is TRBV2, the J gene TRBJ1-5; D remains ambiguous. This CDR3 has 14 residues. The germline gives CDR1 SNHLY, CDR2 FYNNEI. Trimming pared 5 bases from V and 2 bases from J, leaving 10 bases between. Full variable domain (missing parts from reference TRBV2 and TRBJ1-5): EPEVTQTPSHQVTQMGQEVILRCVPISNHLYFYWYRQILGQKVEFLVSFYNNEISEKSEIFDDQFSVERPDGSNFTLKIRSTKLEDSAMYFCASSTLSGNQPQHFGDGTRLSIL.

The V gene is TRBV27, the J gene TRBJ1-2, with D possibly TRBD1 on 5 matching bases. The CDR3 is 14 amino acids. V lost 4 bases to trimming and J lost 8 bases, with 17 bases between them. Germline CDR1 and CDR2: MNHEY and SMNVEV (reference sequence). In DNA, the CDR3 is TGTGCCAGCAGTTCTCCCGGGACGGTGAACGGCTACACCTTC. Amino acid sequence: CASSSPGTVNGYTF.

This chain connects TRBV6-6 to TRBJ2-1; 13 bases align to TRBD2. The CDR3 spans 16 residues. Germline V gives CDR1 MNHNY, CDR2 SVGAGI (reference sequence). V dropped 3 bases and J dropped 5; count of bases not matched to a gene: 4. The CDR3 bases are TGTGCCAGCAGTTATTGGGGACTAGCGGGAAACAATGAGCAGTTCTTC. It is translated as CASSYWGLAGNNEQFF.

V usage is TRBV6-6 and J usage is TRBJ2-7, with TRBD2 matching over 7 bases. Germline-derived CDR1 and CDR2 are MNHNY and SVGAGI (reference sequence). The junction had 13 bases not matched to a gene; V was cut back by 4 bases and J by 4 bases. The CDR3 runs to 16 residues. This CDR3 reads CASSSVAGGRPYEQYF. The CDR3 nucleotides are TGTGCCAGCAGTTCCGTTGCCGGGGGGAGGCCTTACGAGCAGTACTTC.

V usage is TRBV7-9 and J usage is TRBJ2-1; D perhaps matches TRBD1 (6 bases). This CDR3 comprises 15 residues. Trimming removed 3 bases at V and 5 bases at J, with 14 bases between. From germline, CDR1 is SEHNR and CDR2 FQNEAQ (reference sequence). The CDR3 reads CASSFPQGMDNEQFF. The CDR3, as DNA: TGTGCCAGCAGCTTCCCACAGGGTATGGACAATGAGCAGTTCTTC.

The chain has TRBV2 and TRBJ2-2; TRBD1 matches 7 bases. Losses at the gene ends were 5 bases for V and 5 bases for J; bases not matched to a gene: 8. CDR1 is SNHLY, CDR2 FYNNEI, per germline. The CDR3 runs 15 residues. For the CDR3, the DNA is TGTGCCAGCAGTAGGTCAGGGGGAAGGACCGGGGAGCTGTTTTTT. It yields the protein CASSRSGGRTGELFF. Full variable domain (outside the CDR3, taken from reference TRBV2 and TRBJ2-2): EPEVTQTPSHQVTQMGQEVILRCVPISNHLYFYWYRQILGQKVEFLVSFYNNEISEKSEIFDDQFSVERPDGSNFTLKIRSTKLEDSAMYFCASSRSGGRTGELFFGEGSRLTVL.

The J gene is TRBJ2-6, the V gene TRBV7-2; perhaps TRBD2 as D (6 bases). From germline, CDR1 is SGHTA and CDR2 FQGNSA. This CDR3 spans 17 amino acids. V was trimmed by 5 bases and J by 1 base, leaving 15 bases between them. The CDR3 loop is CASSPPGGGSGANVLTF. The CDR3 bases are TGTGCCAGCAGCCCCCCCGGTGGGGGGTCTGGGGCCAACGTCCTGACTTTC.

This clone was seen a single time. The V gene is TRBV18, the J gene TRBJ2-3; TRBD2 matches at 8 bases. Germline V gene sequence: CDR1 KGHSH, CDR2 LQKENI. This CDR3 has 16 amino acids. With V trimmed by 6 bases and J by 2 bases, 10 bases remained unmatched. The CDR3 spells CASSPRVAGITDTQYF. CDR3 nucleotide sequence: TGTGCCAGCTCCCCAAGGGTAGCGGGGATCACAGATACGCAGTATTTT.

The chain couples TRBV4-1 to TRBJ2-1, with TRBD2 identical over 10 bases. The CDR3 is made up of 15 amino acids. Germline values: CDR1 MGHRA, CDR2 YSYEKL. V trimming: 4 bases; J trimming: 9 bases; junction bases outside the gene matches: 9. Written as DNA, the CDR3 is TGCGCCAGCAGCCCACAGCGGGAGGGCCTTCTTGAGCAGTTCTTC. Amino acids: CASSPQREGLLEQFF.

The V call is TRBV10-3, the J call TRBJ2-3, with D unclear. This CDR3 has 14 amino acids. V was clipped by 4 bases and J by 0 bases, with 8 bases between them. In germline, CDR1 is ENHRY, CDR2 SYGVKD. The CDR3 loop is CAISVKLSTDTQYF. CDR3 DNA sequence: TGTGCCATCAGTGTTAAACTTAGCACAGATACGCAGTATTTT.

This sequence joins TRBV28 and TRBJ2-1, with 9 nucleotides matching TRBD2. Germline CDR1 MDHEN, CDR2 SYDVKM. Trimming cost V 7 bases and J 4 bases; bases outside gene matches: 8. The CDR3 consists of 15 residues. The CDR3 reads CASILTSGNYNEQFF. The CDR3 DNA is TGTGCCAGCATTTTGACTAGCGGAAATTACAATGAGCAGTTCTTC.

The V gene is TRBV19, the J gene TRBJ1-2; no firm D call. The CDR3 extends over 14 amino acids. V was pared by 9 bases and J by 0 bases, with 14 bases between. Germline CDR1 and CDR2: LNHDA and SQIVND (reference sequence). This chain's CDR3 is CASEKRSPNYGYTF. The CDR3 coding sequence is TGTGCCAGCGAAAAACGCAGTCCTAACTATGGCTACACCTTC.